This is a list of T cell receptor beta chains from one sample in a study of blood T cell repertoires in COVID-19. The protocol was immunoSEQ multiplex PCR, while the TCRdb copy is restricted to in-frame clones and leaves out a portion. The profile shows about 380,000 clones, 81% of them singletons. Sequenced material: peripheral blood. The receptor set was obtained from a human donor with acute or convalescent COVID-19. The donor label of this sample is uncertain. The CDR3 runs from the conserved cysteine through the conserved F or W. D genes are given only for firm matches. Clone size is shown for a subset of rows, as once, few, many or a class of expanded clone.

TRBD2	TRBV7-9	.	TRBJ2-1	CASSQPTSGRPPEQFF	TGTGCCAGCAGCCAACCGACTAGCGGGAGGCCCCCTGAGCAGTTCTTC
.	TRBV7-7	few	TRBJ1-5	CASIHQRQGNNQPQHF	TGTGCCAGCATCCACCAACGGCAGGGGAACAATCAGCCCCAGCATTTT
.	TRBV6-1	.	TRBJ1-4	CASSEAQGWGEKLFF	TGTGCCAGCAGTGAAGCGCAGGGTTGGGGTGAAAAACTGTTTTTT
.	TRBV7-7	.	TRBJ2-7	CASSPSRQSYEQYF	TGTGCCAGCAGCCCATCAAGACAGTCCTACGAGCAGTACTTC
.	TRBV5-8	once	TRBJ1-5	CASSKRNQPQHF	TGTGCCAGCAGCAAACGGAATCAGCCCCAGCATTTT
.	TRBV28	.	TRBJ2-1	CASRYRGTYNEQFF	TGTGCCAGCAGATACCGCGGGACGTACAATGAGCAGTTCTTC
TRBD2	TRBV7-7	.	TRBJ2-2	CASSPSLAGANTGELFF	TGTGCCAGCAGCCCCTCCCTAGCGGGGGCGAACACCGGGGAGCTGTTTTTT
TRBD2	TRBV6-5	.	TRBJ2-1	CASTPVGLAGPEQFF	TGTGCCAGCACCCCAGTGGGTCTAGCGGGGCCTGAGCAGTTCTTC
TRBD1	TRBV5-5	once	TRBJ1-1	CASSLGTGGYTEAFF	TGTGCCAGCAGCTTAGGTACAGGGGGATACACTGAAGCTTTCTTT
TRBD1	TRBV7-2	.	TRBJ2-7	CASSLTGVEQYF	TGTGCCAGCAGCTTAACAGGGGTCGAGCAGTACTTC
.	TRBV28	.	TRBJ1-5	CASSLGTGLLRNQPQHF	TGTGCCAGCAGTTTAGGAACAGGGTTGTTACGAAATCAGCCCCAGCATTTT
.	TRBV2	.	TRBJ1-5	CASSLSAGNQPQHF	TGTGCCAGCAGTCTTTCAGCAGGGAATCAGCCCCAGCATTTT
.	TRBV2	once	TRBJ2-1	CASNGEGGGNEQFF	TGTGCCAGCAACGGCGAGGGGGGGGGCAATGAGCAGTTCTTC
TRBD2	TRBV5-1	.	TRBJ2-1	CASSFPGLAGHNEQFF	TGCGCCAGCAGCTTCCCGGGACTAGCGGGACACAATGAGCAGTTCTTC
TRBD1	TRBV5-1	few	TRBJ1-1	CASSGGTASMNTEAFF	TGCGCCAGCAGCGGCGGGACAGCCAGCATGAACACTGAAGCTTTCTTT
.	TRBV30	.	TRBJ1-1	CAWSVGLEAFF	TGTGCCTGGAGTGTGGGACTTGAAGCTTTCTTT
.	TRBV6-5	.	TRBJ1-3	CASSYSIRAGNTIYF	TGTGCCAGCAGTTACTCGATCAGGGCTGGAAACACCATATATTTT
.	TRBV13	.	TRBJ1-1	CASSLVPRSGNTEAFF	TGTGCCAGCAGCTTAGTGCCCAGGTCAGGGAACACTGAAGCTTTCTTT
.	TRBV5-1	.	TRBJ1-3	CASSNGNTIYF	TGCGCCAGCAGTAATGGAAACACCATATATTTT
.	TRBV14	.	TRBJ2-7	CASSRTQGYEQYF	TGTGCCAGCAGCCGGACACAGGGCTACGAGCAGTACTTC
TRBD2	TRBV2	.	TRBJ2-1	CASSLTASGYNEQFF	TGTGCCAGCAGTCTGACGGCTAGCGGGTACAATGAGCAGTTCTTC
TRBD2	TRBV9	.	TRBJ2-5	CASSVSYGGRIKETQYF	TGTGCCAGCAGCGTTAGTTATGGCGGGAGAATCAAAGAGACCCAGTACTTC
.	TRBV7-2	.	TRBJ1-5	CASSFSATSDQPQHF	TGTGCCAGCAGCTTTAGCGCCACCTCCGATCAGCCCCAGCATTTT
.	TRBV7-9	.	TRBJ1-3	CASSREDRVYTIYF	TGTGCCAGCAGCCGAGAGGACAGAGTCTACACCATATATTTT
.	TRBV3-1/TRBV3-2	.	TRBJ2-2	CASSHAGTANTGELFF	TGTGCCAGCAGCCACGCCGGGACTGCTAACACCGGGGAGCTGTTTTTT
TRBD1	TRBV10-3	.	TRBJ1-2	CAISESIPGGYGYTF	TGTGCCATCAGTGAGTCGATTCCAGGGGGCTATGGCTACACCTTC
.	TRBV6-1	.	TRBJ1-2	CASSEDLQGRGYTF	TGTGCCAGCAGTGAAGACCTGCAGGGTCGTGGCTACACCTTC